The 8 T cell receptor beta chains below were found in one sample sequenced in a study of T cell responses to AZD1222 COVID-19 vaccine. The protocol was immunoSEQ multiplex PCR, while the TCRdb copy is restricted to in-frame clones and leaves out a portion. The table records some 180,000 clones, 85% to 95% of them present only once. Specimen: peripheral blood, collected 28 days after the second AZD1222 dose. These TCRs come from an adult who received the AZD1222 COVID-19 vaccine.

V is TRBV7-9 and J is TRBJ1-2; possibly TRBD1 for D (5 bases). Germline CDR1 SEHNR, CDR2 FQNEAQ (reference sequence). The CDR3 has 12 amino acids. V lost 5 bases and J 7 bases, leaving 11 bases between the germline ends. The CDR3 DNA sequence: TGTGCCAGCAGCCGGGAAAGGGGTGGCTACACCTTC. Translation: CASSRERGGYTF.

The CDR3 sequence is CASSPASGELFF. The DNA of the CDR3 is TGTGCCAGCAGTCCGGCTAGCGGGGAGCTGTTTTTT. The rearrangement uses TRBV12-3 or TRBV12-4 and TRBJ2-2; D is undetermined. The CDR3 sequence is 12 residues long. The ends were cut back, 5 bases at V and 7 bases at J, with 8 bases in the middle.

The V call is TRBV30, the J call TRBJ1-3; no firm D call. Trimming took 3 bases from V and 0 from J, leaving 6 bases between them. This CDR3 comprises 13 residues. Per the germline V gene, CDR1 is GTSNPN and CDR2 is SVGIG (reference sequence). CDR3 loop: CAWRRNSGNTIYF. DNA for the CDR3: TGTGCCTGGAGGCGGAACTCTGGAAACACCATATATTTT.

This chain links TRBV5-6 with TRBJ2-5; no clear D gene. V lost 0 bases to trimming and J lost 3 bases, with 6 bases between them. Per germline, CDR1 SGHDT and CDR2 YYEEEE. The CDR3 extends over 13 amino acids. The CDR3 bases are TGTGCCAGCAGCTTGGACAGTAAAGAGACCCAGTACTTC. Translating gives CASSLDSKETQYF.

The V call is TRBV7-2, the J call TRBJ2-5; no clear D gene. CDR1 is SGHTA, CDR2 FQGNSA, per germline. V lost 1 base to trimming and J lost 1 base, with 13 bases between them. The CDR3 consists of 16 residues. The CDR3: CASSLDMATRQETQYF. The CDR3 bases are TGTGCCAGCAGCTTAGACATGGCAACCCGCCAAGAGACCCAGTACTTC.

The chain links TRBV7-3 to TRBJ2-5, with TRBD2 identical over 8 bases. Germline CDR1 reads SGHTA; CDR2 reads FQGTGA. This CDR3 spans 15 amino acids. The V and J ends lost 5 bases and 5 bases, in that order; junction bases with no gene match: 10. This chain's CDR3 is CASSPGLAGGETQYF. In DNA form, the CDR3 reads TGTGCCAGCAGCCCCGGACTAGCAGGAGGGGAGACCCAGTACTTC. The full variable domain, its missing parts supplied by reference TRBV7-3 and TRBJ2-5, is GAGVSQTPSNKVTEKGKYVELRCDPISGHTALYWYRQSLGQGPEFLIYFQGTGAADDSGLPNDRFFAVRPEGSVSTLKIQRTERGDSAVYLCASSPGLAGGETQYFGPGTRLLVL.

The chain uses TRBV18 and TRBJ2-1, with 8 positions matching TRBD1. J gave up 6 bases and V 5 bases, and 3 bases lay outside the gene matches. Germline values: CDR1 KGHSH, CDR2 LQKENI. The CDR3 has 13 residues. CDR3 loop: CASSGDRTNEQFF. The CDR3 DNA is TGTGCCAGCTCAGGGGACAGGACCAATGAGCAGTTCTTC.

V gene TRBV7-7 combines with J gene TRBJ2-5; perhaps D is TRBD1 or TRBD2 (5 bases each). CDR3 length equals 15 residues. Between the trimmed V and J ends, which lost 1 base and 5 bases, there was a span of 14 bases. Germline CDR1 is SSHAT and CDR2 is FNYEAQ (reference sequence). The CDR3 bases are TGTGCCAGCAGCTTAGACGAGGGGCCCAGGGAGACCCAGTACTTC. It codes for CASSLDEGPRETQYF. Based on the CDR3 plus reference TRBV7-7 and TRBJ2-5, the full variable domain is GAGVSQSPRYKVTKRGQDVTLRCDPISSHATLYWYQQALGQGPEFLTYFNYEAQPDKSGLPSDRFSAERPEGSISTLTIQRTEQRDSAMYRCASSLDEGPRETQYFGPGTRLLVL.